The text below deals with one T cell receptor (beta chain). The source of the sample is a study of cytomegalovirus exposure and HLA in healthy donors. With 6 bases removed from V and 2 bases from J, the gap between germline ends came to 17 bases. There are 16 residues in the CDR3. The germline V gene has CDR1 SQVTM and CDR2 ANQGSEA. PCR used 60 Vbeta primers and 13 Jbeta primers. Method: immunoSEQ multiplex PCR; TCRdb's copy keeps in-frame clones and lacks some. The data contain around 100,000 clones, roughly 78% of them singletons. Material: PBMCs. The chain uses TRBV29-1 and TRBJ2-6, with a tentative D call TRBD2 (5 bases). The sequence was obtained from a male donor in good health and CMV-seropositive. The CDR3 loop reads CSVSTPGKTGANVLTF. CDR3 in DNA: TGCAGCGTGAGCACCCCCGGGAAGACTGGGGCCAACGTCCTGACTTTC.